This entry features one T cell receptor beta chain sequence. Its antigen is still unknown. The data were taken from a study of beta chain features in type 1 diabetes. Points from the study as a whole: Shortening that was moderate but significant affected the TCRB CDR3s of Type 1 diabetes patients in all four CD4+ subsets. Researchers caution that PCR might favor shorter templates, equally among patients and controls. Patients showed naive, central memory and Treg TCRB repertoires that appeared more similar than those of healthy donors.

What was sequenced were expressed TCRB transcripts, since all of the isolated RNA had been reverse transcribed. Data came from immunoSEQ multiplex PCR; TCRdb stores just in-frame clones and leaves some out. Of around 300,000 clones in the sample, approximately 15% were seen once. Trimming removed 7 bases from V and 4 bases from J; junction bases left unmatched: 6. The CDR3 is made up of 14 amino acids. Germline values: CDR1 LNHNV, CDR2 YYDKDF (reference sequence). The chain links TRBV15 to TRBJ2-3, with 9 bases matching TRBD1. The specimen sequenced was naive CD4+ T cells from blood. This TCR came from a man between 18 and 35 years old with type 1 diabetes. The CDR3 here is CATTNRGLPDTQYF. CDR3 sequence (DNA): TGTGCCACCACAAACAGGGGGCTTCCAGATACGCAGTATTTT.